Listed below are T cell receptor beta chains from one sample, sequenced in a study of molecular identifiers for immune sequencing clone quantification. TCRdb reprocessed the PCR reads with MiXCR, giving one entry per CDR3 protein. Of about 8,300 distinct CDR3 sequences in the sample, roughly a third were seen once. Source material: naive CD8+ T cells from blood, with Jurkat cell RNA spiked in. The receptors were sampled from a human donor in good health. Some libraries in this study had Jurkat cell RNA spiked in. CDR3s include the opening cysteine and the closing phenylalanine or tryptophan. The D gene is left open where the match is weak. Size is omitted from some rows. Given values are once, few, many or a class for expanded clones.

v_gene	len	d_gene	j_gene	abundance	CDR3nt	CDR3aa
TRBV27	13	.	TRBJ2-3	few	TGTGCCAGCAGTTCCACAGTCACAGATACGCAGTATTTT	CASSSTVTDTQYF
TRBV7-6	14	TRBD2	TRBJ2-5	.	TGTGCCAGCAGCCCCGGAGCGGGAGTGGAGACCCAGTACTTC	CASSPGAGVETQYF
TRBV5-4	15	TRBD1	TRBJ2-3	few	TGTGCCAGCAGCGACGACAGGGTTGGGACAGATACGCAGTATTTT	CASSDDRVGTDTQYF
TRBV27	14	.	TRBJ1-1	.	TGTGCCAGCAGTTTCGGGGTCATGAACACTCAAGCTTTCTTT	CASSFGVMNTQAFF
TRBV14	13	TRBD2	TRBJ2-2	few	TGTGCCATTCTAGCGGAGAACACCGGGGAGCTGTTTTTT	CAILAENTGELFF
TRBV5-1	17	TRBD1	TRBJ2-3	.	TGCGCCAGCAGCTCCCCCGGGACAGGGAAGGTCACAGATACGCAGTATTTT	CASSSPGTGKVTDTQYF
TRBV13	16	TRBD2	TRBJ2-3	few	TGTGCCAGCAGGGGGGAAATAGCGGGACCCACAGATACGCAGTATTTT	CASRGEIAGPTDTQYF
TRBV20-1	12	.	TRBJ2-7	.	TGCAGTGCTACAAGGACAGAATACGAGCAGTACTTC	CSATRTEYEQYF
TRBV5-4	12	TRBD1	TRBJ2-2	few	TGTGCCAACAGGGGGAACACCGGGGAGCTGTTTTTT	CANRGNTGELFF
TRBV4-2	11	.	TRBJ2-7	.	TGTGCCAGCAGCCTTGCCTACGAGCAGCACTTC	CASSLAYEQHF
TRBV4-1	12	TRBD2	TRBJ2-1	.	TGCGCCAGCGGAACGATAGCGGGAGAGCAGTTCTTC	CASGTIAGEQFF
TRBV25-1	14	.	TRBJ2-7	.	TGTGCCAGCAGTTTTACAGGGACGGGTTACGAGCAGTACTTC	CASSFTGTGYEQYF
TRBV27	13	TRBD1	TRBJ2-7	.	TGTGCCAGCAGTTTCGACAGGGCGTACGAGCAGTACTTC	CASSFDRAYEQYF
TRBV7-9	13	.	TRBJ2-7	.	TGTGCCAGCAGCTTCCCAGGGAACTACGAGCAGTACTTC	CASSFPGNYEQYF
TRBV12-3/TRBV12-4	14	TRBD1	TRBJ2-3	.	TGTGCCAGCAGCTCCCTAAGGACAGGAGATACGCGGTATTTT	CASSSLRTGDTRYF
TRBV10-3	12	.	TRBJ2-7	once	TGTGCCATCAGTGAAACCGGGACATATAAGTACTTC	CAISETGTYKYF
TRBV25-1	15	.	TRBJ2-1	.	TGTGCCAGCAGTGAATTTAGTCCCGACAACAATGAGCAGTTCTTC	CASSEFSPDNNEQFF
TRBV6-5	14	.	TRBJ2-3	.	TGTGCCAGCAGATACTCGGGCAGCACAGATACGCAGTATTTT	CASRYSGSTDTQYF
TRBV7-9	16	.	TRBJ2-3	medium-sized	TGTGCCAGCAGCTTATCTCAGGGACCCAGCACAGATACGCAGTATTTT	CASSLSQGPSTDTQYF